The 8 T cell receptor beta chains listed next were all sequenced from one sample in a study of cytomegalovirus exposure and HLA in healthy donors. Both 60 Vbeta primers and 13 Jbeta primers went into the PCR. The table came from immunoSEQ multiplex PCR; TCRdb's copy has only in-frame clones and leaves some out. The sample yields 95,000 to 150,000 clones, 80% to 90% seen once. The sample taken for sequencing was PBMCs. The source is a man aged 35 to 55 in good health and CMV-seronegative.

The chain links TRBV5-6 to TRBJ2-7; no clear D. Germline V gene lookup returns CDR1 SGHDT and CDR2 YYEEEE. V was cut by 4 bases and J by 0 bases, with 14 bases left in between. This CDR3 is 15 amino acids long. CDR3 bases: TGTGCCAGCAGCCGTGGTCCTGCTAGCTCCTACGAGCAGTACTTC. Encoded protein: CASSRGPASSYEQYF.

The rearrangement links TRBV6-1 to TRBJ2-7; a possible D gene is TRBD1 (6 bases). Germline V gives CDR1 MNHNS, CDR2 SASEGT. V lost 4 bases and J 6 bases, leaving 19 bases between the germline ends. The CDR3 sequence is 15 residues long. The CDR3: CASSGAQGAFSEQYF. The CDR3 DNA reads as TGTGCCAGCAGTGGTGCACAGGGAGCCTTCAGCGAGCAGTACTTC.

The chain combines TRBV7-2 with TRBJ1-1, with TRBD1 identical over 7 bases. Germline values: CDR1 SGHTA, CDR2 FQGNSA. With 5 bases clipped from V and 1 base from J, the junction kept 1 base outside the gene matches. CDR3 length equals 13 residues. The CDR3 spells CASSGTANTEAFF. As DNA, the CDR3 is TGTGCCAGCAGCGGGACAGCGAACACTGAAGCTTTCTTT. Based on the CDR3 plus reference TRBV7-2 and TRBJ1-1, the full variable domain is GAGVSQSPSNKVTEKGKDVELRCDPISGHTALYWYRQSLGQGLEFLIYFQGNSAPDKSGLPSDRFSAERTGGSVSTLTIQRTQQEDSAVYLCASSGTANTEAFFGQGTRLTVV.

Written as DNA, the CDR3 is TGTGCCAGCAGTCGGGACAGGGCTAACTATGGCTACACCTTC. It codes for CASSRDRANYGYTF. This chain links TRBV27 with TRBJ1-2, with TRBD1 matching over 9 bases. Germline values: CDR1 MNHEY, CDR2 SMNVEV (reference sequence). The V and J ends lost 5 bases and 0 bases, in that order; junction bases with no gene match: 1. The CDR3 spans 14 residues.

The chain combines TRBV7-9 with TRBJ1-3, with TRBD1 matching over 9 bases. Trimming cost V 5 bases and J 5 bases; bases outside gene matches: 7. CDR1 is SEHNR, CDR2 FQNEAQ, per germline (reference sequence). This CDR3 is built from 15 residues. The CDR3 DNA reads TGTGCCAGCAGCCGAACGGGGACAGGGAGAAACACCATATATTTT. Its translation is CASSRTGTGRNTIYF.

CDR3 protein: CASGEQSGNTIYF. The CDR3 coding sequence is TGTGCCAGCGGCGAACAGTCCGGAAACACCATATATTTT. The chain employs TRBV27 and TRBJ1-3; no definite D call. The CDR3 runs to 13 residues. V lost 8 bases, J lost 4 bases, and 12 bases lay in between. The germline V gene has CDR1 MNHEY and CDR2 SMNVEV (reference sequence).

The chain's CDR3 is CASTVDRGRFIDTQYF. The CDR3 DNA follows: TGCGCCAGCACGGTGGACAGGGGGCGTTTTATAGATACGCAGTATTTT. The gene calls are TRBV5-1 and TRBJ2-3; 11 bases line up with TRBD1. Trimming took 6 bases from V and 5 from J; bases not matched to a gene: 11. This CDR3 spans 16 amino acids. Germline values: CDR1 SGHRS, CDR2 YFSETQ.

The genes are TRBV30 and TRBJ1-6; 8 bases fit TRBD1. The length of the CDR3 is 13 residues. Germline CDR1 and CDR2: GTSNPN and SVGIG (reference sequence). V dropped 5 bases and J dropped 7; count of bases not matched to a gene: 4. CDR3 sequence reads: CAWGGQENSPLHF. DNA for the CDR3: TGTGCCTGGGGGGGACAGGAGAATTCACCCCTCCACTTT. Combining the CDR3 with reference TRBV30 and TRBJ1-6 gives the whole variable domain SQTIHQWPATLVQPVGSPLSLECTVEGTSNPNLYWYRQAAGRGLQLLFYSVGIGQISSEVPQNLSASRPQDRQFILSSKKLLLSDSGFYLCAWGGQENSPLHFGNGTRLTVT.